This record looks at one T cell receptor beta chain sequence and its context. Its antigen remains unidentified. This sample was taken from a study of T-cell memory formation after mild COVID-19. Study-level results: From day 15 to 85, contracting clones were balanced between CD4 and CD8, whereas later expanders leaned toward CD4+.

The V segment lost 0 bases and the J segment 0 bases; nucleotides outside the gene matches: 8. Germline CDR1 SGHRS, CDR2 YFSETQ. CDR3 length: 19 residues. TCRdb processed the 5' RACE reads anew with MiXCR; each CDR3 protein has one entry. The sample consists of approximately 390,000 distinct CDR3 sequences, about 15% of them appearing once. The specimen was PBMCs or a T cell subset sorted from them (not recorded which). V is TRBV5-1 and J is TRBJ2-1; TRBD2 aligns across 11 bases. The TCR was taken from a man between 18 and 35 years old who had mild COVID-19 (a few samples of this study predate the infection). Cell type and time point are not known. CDR3 DNA sequence: TGCGCCAGCAGCTTGGTACTAGCGGGGGCCGCCAGCTCCTACAATGAGCAGTTCTTC. Protein product: CASSLVLAGAASSYNEQFF.